These T cell receptor beta chains were read from a single sample in a study of PD-1 blockade in mismatch repair-deficient tumors. Method: immunoSEQ multiplex PCR; TCRdb's copy keeps in-frame clones and lacks some. Among fewer than 100,000 clones, 81% were seen once, and the ten largest hold just over 2.5%. The sample here was peripheral blood, taken 12 weeks after starting pembrolizumab. The receptor set was obtained from an adult with mismatch repair-deficient cancer. Both conserved end residues are part of each CDR3. The D gene is left open where the match is weak. The listing skips clone size in some rows; elsewhere it reads once, few, many or a size class.

d_gene,abundance,len,v_gene,j_gene,CDR3nt,CDR3aa
.,.,15,TRBV5-5,TRBJ1-3,TGTGCCAGCACCGCGGACGGCTACTCTGGAAACACCATATATTTT,CASTADGYSGNTIYF
TRBD1,.,15,TRBV5-1,TRBJ1-1,TGCGCCAGCAGCTTGGAGGGGACAGGGTTTTCTGAAGCTTTCTTT,CASSLEGTGFSEAFF
.,once,14,TRBV5-1,TRBJ2-1,TGCGCCAGCAGCTTAGGATTAAGCCCGAATGAGCAGTTCTTC,CASSLGLSPNEQFF
TRBD1,.,14,TRBV7-8,TRBJ2-7,TGTGCCAGCAGCGGATGGACAGGGAGCTACGAGCAGTACTTC,CASSGWTGSYEQYF
.,once,17,TRBV4-3,TRBJ2-5,TGCGCCAGCAGCCAAGATATAGGGGGAAAAGGTGGGGAGACCCAGTACTTC,CASSQDIGGKGGETQYF
.,.,13,TRBV6-5,TRBJ2-5,TGTGCCAGCAGTACGGTGGCCGGGGAGACCCAGTACTTC,CASSTVAGETQYF
TRBD2,.,16,TRBV15,TRBJ2-2,TGTGCCACCAGCCCTCTAAGGCAGCGGGAGGGTTGGGAGCTGTTTTTT,CATSPLRQREGWELFF
TRBD2,.,18,TRBV6-1,TRBJ2-7,TGTGCCAGCAGTGAATTAGGCGGGAGACCAACGAGTCCCAACGAGCAGTACTTC,CASSELGGRPTSPNEQYF
TRBD1,.,15,TRBV6-5,TRBJ1-5,TGTGCCAGCAGTTACACACAGGGGAGCAATCAGCCCCAGCATTTT,CASSYTQGSNQPQHF
.,medium-sized,13,TRBV6-1,TRBJ2-1,TGTGCCAGCAGTGAATTCCCCAGCGATGAGCAGTTCTTC,CASSEFPSDEQFF
.,few,12,TRBV29-1,TRBJ1-2,TGCAGCGTTGAAGAGGTGGGCTATGGCTACACCTTC,CSVEEVGYGYTF
.,.,16,TRBV11-3,TRBJ2-1,TGTGCCAGCAGCTCCCGGGGCGGCGGAACTTACAATGAGCAGTTCTTC,CASSSRGGGTYNEQFF
TRBD1,.,16,TRBV6-5,TRBJ1-1,TGTGCCAGCAGTTCACAGACAGGGGGGTTTCGGACTGAAGCTTTCTTT,CASSSQTGGFRTEAFF
TRBD1,.,15,TRBV6-4,TRBJ2-3,TGTGCCAGCAGTTACCGGGACAGGAGCACAGATACGCAGTATTTT,CASSYRDRSTDTQYF
TRBD2,.,18,TRBV10-3,TRBJ2-7,TGTGCCATCAACAGGGGCACTAGCGGGAGGCCGAGCTCCTACGAGCAGTACTTC,CAINRGTSGRPSSYEQYF
TRBD2,.,15,TRBV11-2,TRBJ2-7,TGTGCCAGCAGCTCGAGAATGACTAGCGGGTACGAGCAGTACTTC,CASSSRMTSGYEQYF
.,.,16,TRBV27,TRBJ1-1,TGTGCCAGCAGTTTACCGAACAGGGTCGGGCGGGAACAAGCTTTCTTT,CASSLPNRVGREQAFF
.,.,14,TRBV4-1,TRBJ1-2,TGCGCCAGCAGCCAATCGCAGAAGAACTATGGCTACACCTTC,CASSQSQKNYGYTF
.,.,14,TRBV11-2,TRBJ2-3,TGTGCCAGCAGCAAAAGCGGCAGCACAGATACGCAGTATTTT,CASSKSGSTDTQYF
.,.,14,TRBV27,TRBJ1-5,TGTGCCAGCAGTACCTTGGCAGGGAATCAGCCCCAGCATTTT,CASSTLAGNQPQHF
TRBD1,.,21,TRBV5-1,TRBJ1-4,TGCGCCAGCAGCTTGGCGCCTCTGGGACAGGGGGGTCCCTCAACTAATGAAAAACTGTTTTTT,CASSLAPLGQGGPSTNEKLFF
.,.,14,TRBV4-3,TRBJ1-5,TGCGCCAGCAGCCAAGAATCCGGGTACTTTCCCCAGCATTTT,CASSQESGYFPQHF
TRBD1,.,15,TRBV9,TRBJ2-1,TGTGCCAGCAGCGTAAGGACAGGGGGGTACAATGAGCAGTTCTTC,CASSVRTGGYNEQFF
.,.,16,TRBV4-2,TRBJ2-1,TGTGCCAGCAGCGACAGGATGGGACTACCGTACAATGAGCAGTTCTTC,CASSDRMGLPYNEQFF
.,.,16,TRBV30,TRBJ2-1,TGTGCCTGGAGTTCTATCGAGGGGGGTTCCTACAATGAGCAGTTCTTC,CAWSSIEGGSYNEQFF
.,.,14,TRBV7-2,TRBJ1-2,TGTGCCAGCAGCCCTAGATCGGGGGGGGGTGGCTACACCTTC,CASSPRSGGGGYTF
TRBD2,.,15,TRBV6-5,TRBJ2-7,TGTGCCAGCAGTCCCCAGGATCTCGGGGGGTACGAGCAGTACTTC,CASSPQDLGGYEQYF
.,.,17,TRBV5-6,TRBJ2-2,TGTGCCAGCAGCCGTACCGGGACGGAGGGTAACACCGGGGAGCTGTTTTTT,CASSRTGTEGNTGELFF
.,.,16,TRBV28,TRBJ1-3,TGTGCCAGCTCCATAGGGTCCGGGACGCTTAGAAACACCATATATTTT,CASSIGSGTLRNTIYF
.,once,14,TRBV13,TRBJ2-7,TGTGCCAGCAGCACCACACGGGGGGCAGACGAGCAGTACTTC,CASSTTRGADEQYF
TRBD2,.,13,TRBV2,TRBJ2-3,TGTGCCACCCCGGGACTAGCGCTAGATACGCAGTATTTT,CATPGLALDTQYF
.,.,15,TRBV19,TRBJ1-1,TGTGCCAGTAAGATAACCGGGACCAGCGTCACTGAAGCTTTCTTT,CASKITGTSVTEAFF
.,.,14,TRBV9,TRBJ2-2,TGTGCCAGCAGCCTGGAGGGGGACACCGGGGAGCTGTTTTTT,CASSLEGDTGELFF